Listed below are T cell receptor beta chains from one sample, sequenced in a study of OX40 agonist ivuxolimab in advanced cancers. Measured with immunoSEQ multiplex PCR; TCRdb has only the in-frame clones, and not every one. The table shows 40,000 or so clones, with 85% to 90% occurring only once. The sample was CD4+ or CD8+ T cells sorted from blood, taken in a trial of the OX40 agonist ivuxolimab. Receptors originate from an adult with an advanced solid tumor such as melanoma, head and neck, liver or kidney cancer. The CDR3 runs from the conserved cysteine through the conserved F or W. Fields, in order: clone size, J gene, V gene, D gene, CDR3 DNA, CDR3 protein. A D gene is named only where the DNA matches it firmly. For some rows the clone size is stated as once, few or many, or as a class when expanded; others skip it.

clone size: -; J gene: TRBJ2-7; V gene: TRBV6-5; D gene: -; CDR3 DNA: TGTGCCAGCAGATTCTCTGGTCCCGGGGCTAGCGAGCAGTACTTC; CDR3 protein: CASRFSGPGASEQYF
clone size: -; J gene: TRBJ2-1; V gene: TRBV7-6; D gene: TRBD1; CDR3 DNA: TGTGCCAGCAGCTCGTCCAGGGGGCATGAGCAGTTCTTC; CDR3 protein: CASSSSRGHEQFF
clone size: -; J gene: TRBJ1-4; V gene: TRBV7-2; D gene: TRBD1; CDR3 DNA: TGTGCCAGCAGCTCCAGGGGGCTTAGAGAAAAACTGTTTTTT; CDR3 protein: CASSSRGLREKLFF
clone size: -; J gene: TRBJ2-2; V gene: TRBV15; D gene: TRBD2; CDR3 DNA: TGTGCCACCAGCAGTTCTAGCGGGGCCGGGGAGCTGTTTTTT; CDR3 protein: CATSSSSGAGELFF
clone size: once; J gene: TRBJ1-3; V gene: TRBV19; D gene: -; CDR3 DNA: TGTGCCAGTAGTATAGCCCCGGCCGCTGGAAACACCATATATTTT; CDR3 protein: CASSIAPAAGNTIYF
clone size: -; J gene: TRBJ1-1; V gene: TRBV9; D gene: -; CDR3 DNA: TGTGCCAGCAGCGTATCGAGGATTAACACTGAAGCTTTCTTT; CDR3 protein: CASSVSRINTEAFF
clone size: -; J gene: TRBJ2-2; V gene: TRBV5-1; D gene: TRBD2; CDR3 DNA: TGCGCCAGCAGCCCGGGACTAGCGGCTAACACCGGGGAGCTGTTTTTT; CDR3 protein: CASSPGLAANTGELFF
clone size: -; J gene: TRBJ2-1; V gene: TRBV27; D gene: TRBD2; CDR3 DNA: TGTGCCAGCACCCCGGCAGGACTAGCGGGACTCAATGAGCAGTTCTTC; CDR3 protein: CASTPAGLAGLNEQFF
clone size: -; J gene: TRBJ2-7; V gene: TRBV27; D gene: TRBD2; CDR3 DNA: TGTGCCAGCACCTCTTATCGGTTGCCTAGCGGGAACGACGAGCAGTACTTC; CDR3 protein: CASTSYRLPSGNDEQYF
clone size: -; J gene: TRBJ1-1; V gene: TRBV7-9; D gene: -; CDR3 DNA: TGTGCCAGCAGCACCCACGGGCAGGGTTCCACTGAAGCTTTCTTT; CDR3 protein: CASSTHGQGSTEAFF
clone size: -; J gene: TRBJ2-5; V gene: TRBV5-6; D gene: -; CDR3 DNA: TGTGCCAGCAGCCGCGGGGAGACCCAGTACTTC; CDR3 protein: CASSRGETQYF
clone size: few; J gene: TRBJ1-5; V gene: TRBV28; D gene: -; CDR3 DNA: TGTGCCAGCGCCCCAGGCCCACTGCCCCAGCATTTT; CDR3 protein: CASAPGPLPQHF
clone size: -; J gene: TRBJ1-2; V gene: TRBV4-1; D gene: TRBD1; CDR3 DNA: TGCGCCAGCAGCCCCACAGGGGGCGATGGCTACACCTTC; CDR3 protein: CASSPTGGDGYTF
clone size: -; J gene: TRBJ2-2; V gene: TRBV5-5; D gene: -; CDR3 DNA: TGTGCCAGCAGCTTGGTGGGGGCCGGAACCGGGGAGCTGTTTTTT; CDR3 protein: CASSLVGAGTGELFF
clone size: -; J gene: TRBJ2-5; V gene: TRBV27; D gene: -; CDR3 DNA: TGTGCCAGCAGGCTCTCGGGGACCCAGTACTTC; CDR3 protein: CASRLSGTQYF
clone size: -; J gene: TRBJ2-7; V gene: TRBV5-1; D gene: -; CDR3 DNA: TGCGCCAGCAGCTTGGAGGACCCTTTCTACGAGCAGTACTTC; CDR3 protein: CASSLEDPFYEQYF
clone size: -; J gene: TRBJ2-1; V gene: TRBV13; D gene: -; CDR3 DNA: TGTGCCAGCAGCCTTGAATACAATGAGCAGTTCTTC; CDR3 protein: CASSLEYNEQFF
clone size: -; J gene: TRBJ1-1; V gene: TRBV5-1; D gene: -; CDR3 DNA: TGCGCCAGCAGCTTTTTAGGGACTGAAGCTTTCTTT; CDR3 protein: CASSFLGTEAFF
clone size: -; J gene: TRBJ1-3; V gene: TRBV11-3; D gene: -; CDR3 DNA: TGTGCCAGCAGCCCCCGCGGGGCAAACACCATATATTTT; CDR3 protein: CASSPRGANTIYF
clone size: -; J gene: TRBJ1-5; V gene: TRBV19; D gene: -; CDR3 DNA: TGTGCCACCGAATCAGGGATCCGGGGCAATCAGCCCCAGCATTTT; CDR3 protein: CATESGIRGNQPQHF